At least ten counts were recorded for the clone carrying this T cell receptor (beta chain). Its specificity is unknown. These data are taken from a study of neurological immune-mediated disorders. General study points: One related-CDR3 cluster, found by phylogenetic grouping, held repertoires of 18 of 34 multiple sclerosis patients and is a possible signature.

TCRdb recomputed calls from the 5' RACE reads with MiXCR, one row per CDR3 protein. The table shows about 46,000 distinct CDR3 sequences, with roughly 2% occurring only once. The CDR3 spans 13 residues. Germline CDR1 is WSHSY and CDR2 is SAAADI. V dropped 6 bases and J dropped 2 bases, with 10 bases sitting between them. The source of this sequence is a woman aged 40 to 50 with multiple sclerosis. The sequencing input was PBMCs. The chain uses TRBV10-2 and TRBJ1-1; D not resolved. Here the CDR3 reads CASRETVNTEAFF. The CDR3 nucleotides are TGCGCCAGCAGGGAAACAGTAAACACTGAAGCTTTCTTT.